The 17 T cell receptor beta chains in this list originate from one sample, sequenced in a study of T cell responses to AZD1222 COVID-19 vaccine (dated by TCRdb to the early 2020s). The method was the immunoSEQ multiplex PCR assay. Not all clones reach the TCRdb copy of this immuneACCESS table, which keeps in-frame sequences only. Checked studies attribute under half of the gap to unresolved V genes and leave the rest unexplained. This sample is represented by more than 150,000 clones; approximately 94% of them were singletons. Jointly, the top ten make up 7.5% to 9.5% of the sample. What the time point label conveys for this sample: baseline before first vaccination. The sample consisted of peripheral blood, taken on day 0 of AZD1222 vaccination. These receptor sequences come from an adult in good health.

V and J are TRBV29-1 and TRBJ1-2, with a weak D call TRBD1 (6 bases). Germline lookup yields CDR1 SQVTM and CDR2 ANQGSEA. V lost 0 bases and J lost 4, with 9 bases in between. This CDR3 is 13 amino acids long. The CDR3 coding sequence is TGCAGCGTTGAAGATATACAGGGCTATGGCTACACCTTC. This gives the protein CSVEDIQGYGYTF.

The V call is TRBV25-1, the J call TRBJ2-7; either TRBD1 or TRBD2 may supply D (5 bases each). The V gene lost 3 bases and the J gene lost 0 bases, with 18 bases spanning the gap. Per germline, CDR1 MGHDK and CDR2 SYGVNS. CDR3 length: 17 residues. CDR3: CASSEGYGDGDSYEQYF. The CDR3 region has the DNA TGTGCCAGCAGTGAGGGGTATGGGGACGGAGACTCCTACGAGCAGTACTTC.

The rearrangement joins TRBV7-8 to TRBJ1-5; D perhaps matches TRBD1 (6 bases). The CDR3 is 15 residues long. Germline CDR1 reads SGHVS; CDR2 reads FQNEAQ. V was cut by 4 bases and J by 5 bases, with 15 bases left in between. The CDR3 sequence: CASSSTGNLDQPQHF. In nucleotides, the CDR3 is TGTGCCAGCAGCTCCACAGGGAACCTTGATCAGCCCCAGCATTTT.

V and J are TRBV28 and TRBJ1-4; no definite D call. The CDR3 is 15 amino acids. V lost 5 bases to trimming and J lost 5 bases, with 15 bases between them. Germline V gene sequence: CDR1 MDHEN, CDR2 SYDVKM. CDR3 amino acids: CASSPHGVGNEKLFF. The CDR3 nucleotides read TGTGCCAGCAGTCCCCACGGGGTGGGGAATGAAAAACTGTTTTTT.

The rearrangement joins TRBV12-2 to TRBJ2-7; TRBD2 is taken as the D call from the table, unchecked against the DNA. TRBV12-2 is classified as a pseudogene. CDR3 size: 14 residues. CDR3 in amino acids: CASRFTPRAYEQYF. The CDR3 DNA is TGTGCAAGTCGCTTCACTCCTAGAGCCTACGAGCAGTACTTC.

This chain's CDR3 is CASSPTGLNSPLHF. CDR3 bases: TGTGCCAGCAGCCCGACAGGGTTGAATTCACCCCTCCACTTT. V is TRBV5-8 and J is TRBJ1-6, with 7 bases that match TRBD1. This CDR3 has 14 residues. Germline trimming cut 4 bases from V and 7 bases from J; bases unmatched to any gene: 5. CDR1 SGHTS and CDR2 YDEGEE come from the germline V gene. The full variable domain, rest sourced from reference TRBV5-8 and TRBJ1-6, is EAGVTQSPTHLIKTRGQQATLRCSPISGHTSVYWYQQALGLGLQFLLWYDEGEERNRGNFPPRFSGRQFPNYSSELNVNALELEDSALYLCASSPTGLNSPLHFGNGTRLTVT.

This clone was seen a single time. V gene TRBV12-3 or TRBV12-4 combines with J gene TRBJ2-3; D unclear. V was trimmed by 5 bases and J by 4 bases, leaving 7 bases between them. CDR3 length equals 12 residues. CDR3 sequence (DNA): TGTGCCAGCAGTAGGGTGCCAGATACGCAGTATTTT. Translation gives CASSRVPDTQYF.

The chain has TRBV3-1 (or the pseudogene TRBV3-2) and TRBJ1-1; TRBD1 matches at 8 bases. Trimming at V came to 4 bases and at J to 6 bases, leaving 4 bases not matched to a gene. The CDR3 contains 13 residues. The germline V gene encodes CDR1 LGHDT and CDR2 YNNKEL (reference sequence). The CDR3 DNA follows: TGTGCCAGCAGCCGAGGACAGGGTGCTGAAGCTTTCTTT. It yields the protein CASSRGQGAEAFF.

This CDR3 reads CASSYYILVTTAYNEQFF. DNA of the CDR3: TGTGCCAGCAGCTACTACATCCTGGTTACCACAGCCTACAATGAGCAGTTCTTC. This rearrangement joins TRBV12-1 to TRBJ2-1. TRBV12-1 is classified as a pseudogene. The CDR3 has 18 amino acids.

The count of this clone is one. CDR3 amino acids: CASSVNEAGWTYEQYF. CDR3 in DNA: TGTGCCAGCAGCGTAAATGAGGCGGGTTGGACCTACGAGCAGTACTTC. The J gene is TRBJ2-7, the V gene TRBV9; tentatively, D is TRBD2 (5 bases). Germline V gene sequence: CDR1 SGDLS, CDR2 YYNGEE. V lost 1 base and J lost 2, with 16 bases in between. The CDR3 extends over 16 amino acids.

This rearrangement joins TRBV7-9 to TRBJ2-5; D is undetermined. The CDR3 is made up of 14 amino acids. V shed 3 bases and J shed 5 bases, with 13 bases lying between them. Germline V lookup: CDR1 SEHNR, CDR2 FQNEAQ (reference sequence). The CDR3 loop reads CASSFLGFGETQYF. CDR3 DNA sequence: TGTGCCAGCAGCTTCTTAGGGTTCGGGGAGACCCAGTACTTC. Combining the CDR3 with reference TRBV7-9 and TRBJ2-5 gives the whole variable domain DTGVSQNPRHKITKRGQNVTFRCDPISEHNRLYWYRQTLGQGPEFLTYFQNEAQLEKSRLLSDRFSAERPKGSFSTLEIQRTEQGDSAMYLCASSFLGFGETQYFGPGTRLLVL.

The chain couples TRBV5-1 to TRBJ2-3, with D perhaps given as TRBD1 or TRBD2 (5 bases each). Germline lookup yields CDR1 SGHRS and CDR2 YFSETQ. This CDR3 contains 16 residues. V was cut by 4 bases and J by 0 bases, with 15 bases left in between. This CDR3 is CASSPGRDSSTDTQYF. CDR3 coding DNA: TGCGCCAGCAGCCCGGGAAGAGACAGCAGCACAGATACGCAGTATTTT.

The CDR3 DNA reads TGTGCCAGCAGCCCTCACGGCGGGAGGGGAACCGGGGAGCTGTTTTTT. Its translation: CASSPHGGRGTGELFF. The chain employs TRBV7-8 and TRBJ2-2; 9 bases map to TRBD2. V lost 5 bases to trimming and J lost 5 bases; unmatched junction nucleotides: 9. Germline CDR1 SGHVS, CDR2 FQNEAQ. CDR3 length: 16 amino acids.

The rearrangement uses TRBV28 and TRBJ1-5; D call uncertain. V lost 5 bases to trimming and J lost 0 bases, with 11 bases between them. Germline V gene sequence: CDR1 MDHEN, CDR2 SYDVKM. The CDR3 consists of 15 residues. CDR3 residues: CASSVDGNSNQPQHF. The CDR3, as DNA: TGTGCCAGCAGTGTGGACGGCAATAGCAATCAGCCCCAGCATTTT.

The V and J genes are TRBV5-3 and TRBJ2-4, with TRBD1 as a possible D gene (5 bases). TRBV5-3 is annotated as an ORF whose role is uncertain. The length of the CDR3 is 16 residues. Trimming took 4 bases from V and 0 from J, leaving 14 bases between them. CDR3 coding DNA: TGTGCCAGAAGCCCCTATCAGGGCATAGCCAAAAACATTCAGTACTTC. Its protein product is CARSPYQGIAKNIQYF.

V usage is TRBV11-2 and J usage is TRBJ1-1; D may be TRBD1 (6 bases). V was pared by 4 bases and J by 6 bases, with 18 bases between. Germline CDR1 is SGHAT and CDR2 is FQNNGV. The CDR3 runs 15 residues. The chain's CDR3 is CASSSLRVRGAEAFF. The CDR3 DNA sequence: TGTGCCAGCAGCTCCCTACGAGTCAGGGGTGCTGAAGCTTTCTTT.

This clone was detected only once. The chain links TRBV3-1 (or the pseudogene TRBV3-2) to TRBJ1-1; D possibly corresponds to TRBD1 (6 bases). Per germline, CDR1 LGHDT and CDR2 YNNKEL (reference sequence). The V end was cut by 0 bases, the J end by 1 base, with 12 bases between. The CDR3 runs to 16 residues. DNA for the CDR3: TGTGCCAGCAGCCAAGATTGGCGGGGGGCGAACACTGAAGCTTTCTTT. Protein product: CASSQDWRGANTEAFF.